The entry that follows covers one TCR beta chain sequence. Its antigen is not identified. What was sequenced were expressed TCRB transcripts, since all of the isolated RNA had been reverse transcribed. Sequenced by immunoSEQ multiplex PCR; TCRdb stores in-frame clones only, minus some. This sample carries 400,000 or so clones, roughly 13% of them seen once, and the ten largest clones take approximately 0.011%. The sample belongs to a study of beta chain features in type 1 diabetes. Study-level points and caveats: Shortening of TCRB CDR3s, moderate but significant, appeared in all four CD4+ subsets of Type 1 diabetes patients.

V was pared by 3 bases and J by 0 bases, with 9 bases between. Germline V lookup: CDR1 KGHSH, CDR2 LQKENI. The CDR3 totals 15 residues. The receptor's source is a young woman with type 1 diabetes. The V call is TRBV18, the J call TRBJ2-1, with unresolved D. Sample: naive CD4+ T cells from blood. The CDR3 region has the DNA TGTGCCAGCTCACCGTCGGGTGGCTCCTACAATGAGCAGTTCTTC. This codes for CASSPSGGSYNEQFF. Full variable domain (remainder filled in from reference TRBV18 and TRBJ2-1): NAGVMQNPRHLVRRRGQEARLRCSPMKGHSHVYWYRQLPEEGLKFMVYLQKENIIDESGMPKERFSAEFPKEGPSILRIQQVVRGDSAAYFCASSPSGGSYNEQFFGPGTRLTVL.